Each of the 15 T cell receptor beta chains below was sequenced from the same sample in a study of control samples from healthy donors and cancer patients. TCRdb's table, derived via immunoSEQ multiplex PCR, lists solely in-frame clones and lacks some. The data hold tens of thousands of clones, with 80% observed a single time. Specimen: blood. The origin of the receptors is a man aged 65 to 85 in good health.

V gene TRBV6-2 or TRBV6-3 combines with J gene TRBJ2-7; D assignment may be TRBD1 or TRBD2 (6 bases each). The CDR3 runs to 13 residues. V gave up 2 bases and J gave up 5 bases, with 10 bases separating them. Germline V gene lookup returns CDR1 MNHEY and CDR2 SVGEGT. Written as DNA, the CDR3 is TGTGCCAGCAGTTACGGAGGGGGTGACGAGCAGTACTTC. The encoded protein is CASSYGGGDEQYF.

The CDR3 DNA reads TGTGCCAGCAGTAGAGAGCTCGGGCCCCAGCATTTT. Translation: CASSRELGPQHF. The chain uses TRBV2 and TRBJ1-5; no definite D call. The CDR3 totals 12 residues. The germline gives CDR1 SNHLY, CDR2 FYNNEI. V lost 5 bases to trimming and J lost 9 bases, with 11 bases between them.

The rearrangement links TRBV7-6 to TRBJ2-5; TRBD2 aligns across 14 bases. The length of the CDR3 is 16 residues. Looked up from germline, CDR1 is SGHVS and CDR2 is FNYEAQ. V was clipped by 6 bases and J by 3 bases; unmatched bases: 6. In nucleotides, the CDR3 is TGTGCCAGCAGTTGGACTAGCGGGGGGAAGAAAGAGACCCAGTACTTC. Translated: CASSWTSGGKKETQYF.

This clone was detected only once. This rearrangement joins TRBV28 to TRBJ2-2, with 10 bases that match TRBD1. V was pared by 3 bases and J by 0 bases, with 10 bases of the junction left unmatched. This CDR3 is built from 19 residues. Germline V gives CDR1 MDHEN, CDR2 SYDVKM. The CDR3 coding sequence is TGTGCCAGCAGTTTGTACGGCAGACAGGGGGCGACGAACACCGGGGAGCTGTTTTTT. Encoded protein: CASSLYGRQGATNTGELFF. The complete variable domain, with remaining parts taken from reference TRBV28 and TRBJ2-2, reads DVKVTQSSRYLVKRTGEKVFLECVQDMDHENMFWYRQDPGLGLRLIYFSYDVKMKEKGDIPEGYSVSREKKERFSLILESASTNQTSMYLCASSLYGRQGATNTGELFFGEGSRLTVL.

This clone was detected only a few times. The J gene is TRBJ1-5, the V gene TRBV12-3 or TRBV12-4; no firm D call. CDR3 size: 12 residues. V shed 7 bases and J shed 4 bases, with 8 bases lying between them. The CDR3 loop reads CASTRSNQPQHF. CDR3 sequence (DNA): TGTGCCAGCACCCGATCTAATCAGCCCCAGCATTTT.

V and J are TRBV10-3 and TRBJ2-2; TRBD1 aligns across 9 bases. V gave up 10 bases and J gave up 3 bases; unmatched junction bases: 3. Germline loops: CDR1 ENHRY, CDR2 SYGVKD. This CDR3 has 13 amino acids. CDR3 amino acids: CATRDRDTGELFF. CDR3 DNA sequence: TGTGCCACCCGGGACAGGGACACCGGGGAGCTGTTTTTT.

The chain couples TRBV9 to TRBJ1-2; possibly TRBD1 for D (5 bases). The CDR3 has 14 residues. Germline CDR1 and CDR2: SGDLS and YYNGEE. The germline V and J ends were trimmed by 0 bases and 4 bases, with 10 bases remaining between them. CDR3 residues: CASSVVAGSYGYTF. The CDR3, as DNA: TGTGCCAGCAGCGTAGTGGCAGGGAGCTATGGCTACACCTTC. The whole variable domain, filled in from reference TRBV9 and TRBJ1-2, reads DSGVTQTPKHLITATGQRVTLRCSPRSGDLSVYWYQQSLDQGLQFLIQYYNGEERAKGNILERFSAQQFPDLHSELNLSSLELGDSALYFCASSVVAGSYGYTFGSGTRLTVV.

This clone was picked up a small number of times. The chain carries TRBV18 and TRBJ2-3; unclear D gene. The V end was cut by 3 bases, the J end by 2 bases, with 6 bases between. Germline CDR1 reads KGHSH; CDR2 reads LQKENI. This CDR3 is built from 13 residues. The DNA for the CDR3 is TGTGCCAGCTCACCCCCCCTCACAGATACGCAGTATTTT. The encoded protein is CASSPPLTDTQYF.

V is TRBV5-4 and J is TRBJ2-1, with D possibly matching TRBD1 (6 bases). The CDR3 covers 15 residues. Trimming stripped 3 bases from V and 5 bases from J, with 15 bases between. Germline CDR1 SGHNT, CDR2 YYREEE (reference sequence). The CDR3 spells CASSYGAGADNEQFF. Written as DNA, the CDR3 is TGTGCCAGCAGCTATGGAGCAGGGGCCGACAATGAGCAGTTCTTC.

This chain connects TRBV2 to TRBJ1-2; no definite D call. The length of the CDR3 is 11 residues. The germline V gene encodes CDR1 SNHLY and CDR2 FYNNEI. V lost 4 bases to trimming and J lost 10 bases, with 10 bases between them. The CDR3 loop reads CASSVRGTYTF. The DNA of the CDR3 is TGTGCCAGCAGTGTAAGAGGTACCTACACCTTC. The full variable domain, with the rest looked up from reference TRBV2 and TRBJ1-2, is EPEVTQTPSHQVTQMGQEVILRCVPISNHLYFYWYRQILGQKVEFLVSFYNNEISEKSEIFDDQFSVERPDGSNFTLKIRSTKLEDSAMYFCASSVRGTYTFGSGTRLTVV.

V gene TRBV5-1 combines with J gene TRBJ2-5; tentatively, D is TRBD2 (5 bases). V dropped 6 bases and J dropped 5 bases, with 17 bases sitting between them. CDR3 length equals 14 residues. From germline, CDR1 is SGHRS and CDR2 YFSETQ. CDR3 DNA sequence: TGCGCCAGCAAACGCATCGGGAACGTGGAGACCCAGTACTTC. This translates into CASKRIGNVETQYF.

As DNA, the CDR3 is TGCGCCAGCAGATATCAAGGGGGAGCGGTAGTAGATACGCAGTATTTT. This encodes CASRYQGGAVVDTQYF. The rearrangement links TRBV5-1 to TRBJ2-3, with TRBD1 as a possible D gene (6 bases). V dropped 5 bases and J dropped 5 bases, with 21 bases sitting between them. The CDR3 length is 16 residues. Germline CDR1 SGHRS, CDR2 YFSETQ.

The chain is built from TRBV11-1 and TRBJ2-5; D is unresolved. The CDR3 consists of 11 residues. Looked up from germline, CDR1 is SGHAT and CDR2 is FQDESV (reference sequence). Trimming stripped 0 bases from V and 5 bases from J, with 1 base between. CDR3 DNA: TGTGCCAGCAGCTTAGCGGAGACCCAGTACTTC. Translating gives CASSLAETQYF.

The genes are TRBV6-1 and TRBJ1-1; 8 nucleotides agree with TRBD1. The trim removed 2 bases at V and 3 bases at J, leaving 5 bases unmatched. CDR1 is MNHNS, CDR2 SASEGT, per germline. This CDR3 is 15 amino acids long. The CDR3 sequence is CASSEFPTGDTEAFF. In DNA form, the CDR3 reads TGTGCCAGCAGTGAATTTCCGACAGGGGACACTGAAGCTTTCTTT.

This chain connects TRBV2 to TRBJ2-7; TRBD2 agrees at 11 bases. The CDR3 has 16 amino acids. Germline V gene data show CDR1 as SNHLY and CDR2 as FYNNEI. Trimming took 5 bases from V and 1 from J; bases not matched to a gene: 7. The CDR3 region has the DNA TGTGCCAGCAGTCACCCGGGACTAGCGGAGTCCTACGAGCAGTACTTC. This encodes CASSHPGLAESYEQYF.